Listed here are 21 T cell receptor beta chains from one sample, sequenced in a study of T cell changes during pregnancy in multiple sclerosis. Sequencing was performed with immunoSEQ multiplex PCR; in TCRdb, only in-frame clones are kept and a portion is missing. The sample comprises 65,000 to 95,000 clones, roughly 91% of which are singletons, and 2% to 3% rests with the top ten. The sample in question was peripheral blood, obtained after pregnancy. These receptors all stem from a female donor in good health, enrolled as a control in a pregnancy study.

With respect to this clone: One junction end does not reproduce the germline sequence, and a read error may be involved. The gene calls are TRBV11-2 and TRBJ1-2; D uncertain. Germline CDR1 and CDR2: SGHAT and FQNNGV. This CDR3 is built from 12 residues. CDR3 loop: CASSIDYYGYTF. The CDR3 DNA reads as TGTGCCAGCAGCATAGACTACTATGGCTACACCTTC.

This clone came up once. The chain carries TRBV28 and TRBJ1-4; maybe TRBD1 (5 bases). The V end lost 11 bases, the J end lost 3 bases, and 13 bases lay between the germline ends. The germline CDR1 and CDR2 sequences are MDHEN and SYDVKM. The CDR3 length is 13 residues. CDR3 protein: CAAGIGANEKLFF. CDR3 bases: TGTGCCGCGGGAATAGGGGCTAATGAAAAACTGTTTTTT.

The V gene is TRBV29-1, the J gene TRBJ2-5, with 12 bases that match TRBD2. The CDR3 is 16 residues long. CDR1 is SQVTM and CDR2 is ANQGSEA in the germline V gene. The trim removed 6 bases at V and 1 base at J, leaving 9 bases unmatched. This chain's CDR3 is CSVGTGTSGPQETQYF. The CDR3 DNA follows: TGCAGCGTGGGGACGGGGACTAGCGGGCCCCAAGAGACCCAGTACTTC.

The J gene is TRBJ2-7, the V gene TRBV28, with a tentative D call TRBD1 (6 bases). V was clipped by 2 bases and J by 3 bases, with 11 bases between them. Germline values: CDR1 MDHEN, CDR2 SYDVKM. This CDR3 spans 14 amino acids. The CDR3 protein is CASSLLTGSYEQYF. Written as DNA, the CDR3 is TGTGCCAGCAGTTTACTCACAGGGAGCTACGAGCAGTACTTC. Using reference TRBV28 and TRBJ2-7 for the parts outside the CDR3, the full variable domain is DVKVTQSSRYLVKRTGEKVFLECVQDMDHENMFWYRQDPGLGLRLIYFSYDVKMKEKGDIPEGYSVSREKKERFSLILESASTNQTSMYLCASSLLTGSYEQYFGPGTRLTVT.

DNA for the CDR3: TGTGCCAGCAGCCCAGCGACTAGCGACAGTGGTACGCAGTATTTT. Amino acids: CASSPATSDSGTQYF. The chain carries TRBV5-6 and TRBJ2-3; 8 nucleotides agree with TRBD2. Germline loops: CDR1 SGHDT, CDR2 YYEEEE. V shed 4 bases and J 8 bases; nucleotides not matched to a gene: 12. The CDR3 covers 15 residues.

This clone is a singleton in its sample. CDR3 sequence reads: CASSQRPKKGETNEQFF. Written as DNA, the CDR3 is TGTGCCAGCAGCCAAAGGCCAAAAAAGGGGGAAACGAATGAGCAGTTCTTC. The genes are TRBV14 and TRBJ2-1; D may be TRBD1 (6 bases). The V and J ends lost 2 bases and 7 bases respectively, with 21 bases between them. Germline assignment: CDR1 SGHDN and CDR2 FVKESK. The CDR3 runs to 17 residues.

This chain uses TRBV30 with TRBJ2-1, with 13 bases lining up with TRBD2. The CDR3 runs to 16 residues. J was trimmed by 1 base and V by 4 bases; bases with no gene match: 4. CDR1 and CDR2 (germline): GTSNPN, SVGIG (reference sequence). CDR3 residues: CAWIGLAGASYNEQFF. The CDR3 DNA reads as TGTGCCTGGATCGGACTAGCGGGAGCGTCCTACAATGAGCAGTTCTTC.

The chain employs TRBV9 and TRBJ1-1; 8 bases match TRBD1. This CDR3 comprises 13 residues. V gave up 7 bases and J gave up 6 bases; unmatched junction bases: 8. Germline CDR1 is SGDLS and CDR2 is YYNGEE. In DNA form, the CDR3 reads TGTGCCAGCTCGGACAGGGTCGGGGCTGAAGCTTTCTTT. It codes for CASSDRVGAEAFF.

The chain uses TRBV2 and TRBJ1-5, with D uncertain. Per the germline V gene, CDR1 is SNHLY and CDR2 is FYNNEI. Between the trimmed V and J ends, which lost 6 bases and 0 bases, there was a span of 9 bases. The CDR3 totals 14 residues. CDR3 in DNA: TGTGCCAGCAGGGCTGACTATAGCAATCAGCCCCAGCATTTT. Amino acids: CASRADYSNQPQHF.

V usage is TRBV5-6 and J usage is TRBJ1-3; D possibly corresponds to TRBD1 (5 bases). Germline loops: CDR1 SGHDT, CDR2 YYEEEE. This CDR3 region has 17 residues. Trimming took 5 bases from V and 0 from J, leaving 18 bases between them. DNA of the CDR3: TGTGCCAGCAGTTCCCGACAGCTACCCTACTCTGGAAACACCATATATTTT. It encodes CASSSRQLPYSGNTIYF.

The chain has TRBV5-6 and TRBJ1-2; TRBD1 is a possible D gene (6 bases). With 3 bases removed from V and 5 bases from J, the gap between germline ends came to 17 bases. There are 15 residues in the CDR3. Germline values: CDR1 SGHDT, CDR2 YYEEEE. The CDR3 DNA reads TGTGCCAGCAGCTCGCCAGATGGACAGCTTTATGGCTACACCTTC. As protein: CASSSPDGQLYGYTF.

J is TRBJ2-7 and V is TRBV12-1; TRBD2, as called in the table, went unchecked against the DNA. TRBV12-1 is deemed a pseudogene. The CDR3 sequence is 15 residues long. CDR3 sequence reads: CASSFGLAGGYEQYF. CDR3 bases: TGTGCCAGCAGCTTTGGACTAGCGGGAGGATACGAGCAGTACTTC.

V usage is TRBV2 and J usage is TRBJ2-1; TRBD1 aligns across 9 bases. Germline loops: CDR1 SNHLY, CDR2 FYNNEI. Trimming took 8 bases from V and 4 from J; bases not matched to a gene: 3. The CDR3 totals 13 residues. The CDR3 bases are TGTGCCAGCGGGACAGGGTATTACAATGAGCAGTTCTTC. Translated: CASGTGYYNEQFF.

This chain joins TRBV18 and TRBJ2-2; D might be TRBD1 (5 bases). This CDR3 has 15 residues. V lost 3 bases and J 2 bases, leaving 10 bases between the germline ends. Germline V CDR1 and CDR2: KGHSH, LQKENI. CDR3 residues: CASSPGHPNTGELFF. For the CDR3, the DNA is TGTGCCAGCTCACCCGGACACCCTAACACCGGGGAGCTGTTTTTT. Variable domain in full (rest from reference TRBV18 and TRBJ2-2): NAGVMQNPRHLVRRRGQEARLRCSPMKGHSHVYWYRQLPEEGLKFMVYLQKENIIDESGMPKERFSAEFPKEGPSILRIQQVVRGDSAAYFCASSPGHPNTGELFFGEGSRLTVL.

The chain joins TRBV11-2 to TRBJ1-6; possibly TRBD1 for D (5 bases). There are 15 residues in the CDR3. CDR1 and CDR2 (germline): SGHAT, FQNNGV. The V end lost 0 bases, the J end lost 9 bases, and 12 bases lay between the germline ends. CDR3 sequence reads: CASSLEGGPGSPLHF. CDR3 coding DNA: TGTGCCAGCAGCTTAGAGGGGGGACCCGGTTCACCCCTCCACTTT. Full variable domain (remainder filled in from reference TRBV11-2 and TRBJ1-6): EAGVAQSPRYKIIEKRQSVAFWCNPISGHATLYWYQQILGQGPKLLIQFQNNGVVDDSQLPKDRFSAERLKGVDSTLKIQPAKLEDSAVYLCASSLEGGPGSPLHFGNGTRLTVT.

V usage is TRBV7-3 and J usage is TRBJ2-1; 7 bases map to TRBD1. There are 18 residues in the CDR3. From germline, CDR1 is SGHTA and CDR2 FQGTGA. Trimming removed 4 bases from V and 5 bases from J; junction bases left unmatched: 17. In DNA, the CDR3 is TGTGCCAGCAGCTCCGTGGATAGTCCCGGGACAGCAAACAATGAGCAGTTCTTC. Residues: CASSSVDSPGTANNEQFF.

This rearrangement joins TRBV2 to TRBJ2-1; 9 bases are a match to TRBD1. The CDR3 has 15 amino acids. Germline CDR1 and CDR2: SNHLY and FYNNEI. V was pared by 6 bases and J by 4 bases, with 7 bases of the junction left unmatched. The CDR3 sequence: CASRKTGGGYNEQFF. The CDR3 DNA is TGTGCCAGCAGGAAAACAGGGGGCGGATACAATGAGCAGTTCTTC.

The chain joins TRBV5-1 to TRBJ2-1; 9 bases agree with TRBD1. From germline, CDR1 is SGHRS and CDR2 YFSETQ. With V trimmed by 4 bases and J by 6 bases, 5 bases remained unmatched. The CDR3 has 14 amino acids. The CDR3 DNA sequence: TGCGCCAGCAGCCCGGGGACAGGGAGCAATGAGCAGTTCTTC. Its translation is CASSPGTGSNEQFF.

The chain links TRBV4-1 to TRBJ2-6, with D possibly matching TRBD1 (5 bases). Germline-derived CDR1 and CDR2 are MGHRA and YSYEKL. Trimming removed 2 bases from V and 3 bases from J, with 23 bases in between. The CDR3 is 20 residues long. This CDR3 is CASSQPDWTRWGRGANVLTF. DNA of the CDR3: TGCGCCAGCAGCCAACCCGACTGGACACGGTGGGGTCGTGGGGCCAACGTCCTGACTTTC.

This clone was counted at least ten times. V and J are TRBV6-6 and TRBJ1-1; the match to TRBD1 covers 7 bases. Trimming removed 0 bases from V and 5 bases from J; junction bases left unmatched: 0. The CDR3 length is 13 residues. Germline loops: CDR1 MNHNY, CDR2 SVGAGI (reference sequence). The CDR3 loop is CASSYSQGTEAFF. The CDR3 nucleotides are TGTGCCAGCAGTTACTCACAGGGGACTGAAGCTTTCTTT.

The chain uses TRBV19 and TRBJ2-6, with D perhaps TRBD1 (6 bases). V gave up 6 bases and J gave up 0 bases, with 15 bases separating them. The CDR3 covers 17 residues. Looked up from germline, CDR1 is LNHDA and CDR2 is SQIVND (reference sequence). CDR3 nucleotide sequence: TGTGCCAGTAGGGCCCTTCAGGGGATCTCTGGGGCCAACGTCCTGACTTTC. It encodes CASRALQGISGANVLTF.